The 18 T cell receptor beta chains below were found in one sample sequenced in a study of blood T cell repertoires in COVID-19. Here immunoSEQ multiplex PCR was the method, and the copy in TCRdb shows in-frame clones only, minus some. The data show roughly 70,000 clones, with 85% to 90% seen just once and 6% to 8% held by the top ten. Specimen: peripheral blood. These receptors all come from an elderly woman with active COVID-19.

This chain uses TRBV27 with TRBJ1-2; perhaps TRBD1 as D (6 bases). This CDR3 has 14 amino acids. The germline V gene has CDR1 MNHEY and CDR2 SMNVEV (reference sequence). Trimming took off 4 bases at V and 3 bases at J, with 12 bases between the two ends. CDR3 nucleotide sequence: TGTGCCAGCAGTTCGAACACAGGGTACTATGGCTACACCTTC. Translated, it gives CASSSNTGYYGYTF.

This chain connects TRBV6-6 to TRBJ1-2; 10 nucleotides align to TRBD1. The trim removed 2 bases at V and 8 bases at J, leaving 5 bases unmatched. The CDR3 is 14 amino acids. Per the germline V gene, CDR1 is MNHNY and CDR2 is SVGAGI (reference sequence). CDR3 DNA sequence: TGTGCCAGCAGTTACGGGGACAGGGGCTGGGGCTACACCTTC. Protein: CASSYGDRGWGYTF.

The chain is built from TRBV5-1 and TRBJ2-3; D gene unclear. CDR1 and CDR2 (germline): SGHRS, YFSETQ. The CDR3 is made up of 15 amino acids. V lost 0 bases, J lost 0 bases, and 8 bases lay in between. CDR3 sequence: CASSLEPTSTDTQYF. The CDR3, as DNA: TGCGCCAGCAGCTTGGAGCCCACTAGCACAGATACGCAGTATTTT. The whole variable domain, filled in from reference TRBV5-1 and TRBJ2-3, reads KAGVTQTPRYLIKTRGQQVTLSCSPISGHRSVSWYQQTPGQGLQFLFEYFSETQRNKGNFPGRFSGRQFSNSRSEMNVSTLELGDSALYLCASSLEPTSTDTQYFGPGTRLTVL.

The genes are TRBV30 and TRBJ2-1, with 7 bases fitting TRBD2. CDR1 is GTSNPN, CDR2 SVGIG, per germline (reference sequence). This CDR3 contains 16 residues. The CDR3 loop reads CSLESQPLARENEQFF. The CDR3 coding sequence is TGTAGCCTGGAGTCTCAACCACTAGCGAGAGAGAATGAGCAGTTCTTC.

The rearrangement uses TRBV6-2 or TRBV6-3 and TRBJ2-3; 12 bases map to TRBD2. There are 19 residues in the CDR3. Per germline, CDR1 MNHEY and CDR2 SVGEGT. V lost 5 bases, J lost 10 bases, and 22 bases stayed unmatched. The CDR3 sequence: CASSPSPGTSGFQIDSQYF. The DNA of the CDR3 is TGTGCCAGCAGTCCCTCCCCCGGGACTAGCGGGTTCCAAATTGATTCGCAGTATTTT.

This clone appeared a few times. The rearrangement links TRBV24-1 to TRBJ2-7; 7 positions agree with TRBD1. The CDR3 has 13 residues. The V segment lost 4 bases and the J segment 3 bases; nucleotides outside the gene matches: 2. Per germline, CDR1 KGHDR and CDR2 SFDVKD. CDR3 protein: CATSDWDSYEQYF. The DNA for the CDR3 is TGTGCCACCAGTGACTGGGACAGCTACGAGCAGTACTTC.

The chain uses TRBV11-1 and TRBJ2-1; 8 bases map to TRBD2. CDR1 is SGHAT and CDR2 is FQDESV in the germline V gene (reference sequence). V shed 4 bases and J 0 bases; nucleotides not matched to a gene: 5. The CDR3 is 16 residues long. CDR3 sequence reads: CASSSPGTSSYNEQFF. In DNA form, the CDR3 reads TGTGCCAGCAGCTCTCCCGGGACTAGCTCCTACAATGAGCAGTTCTTC.

This clone was counted a few times. The chain is built from TRBV1 and TRBJ2-3; the D call of TRBD2 is as the table states it, not checked on the DNA. TRBV1 is tagged as a pseudogene. The length of the CDR3 is 16 residues. The CDR3, as DNA: TGCACCAGCAGCCCGCGAGGAAGCGGACCCACAGATACGCAGTATTTT. Amino acid sequence: CTSSPRGSGPTDTQYF.

The V gene is TRBV24-1, the J gene TRBJ2-1; 7 bases fit TRBD1. Germline CDR1 reads KGHDR; CDR2 reads SFDVKD. The V segment lost 1 base and the J segment 6 bases; nucleotides outside the gene matches: 8. The CDR3 totals 16 residues. CDR3: CATSDLRGRSTNEQFF. CDR3 nucleotide sequence: TGTGCCACCAGTGATTTAAGGGGGCGATCTACCAATGAGCAGTTCTTC.

The chain couples TRBV5-1 to TRBJ1-1; D gene unclear. V lost 4 bases to trimming and J lost 1 base, with 14 bases between them. The CDR3 is made up of 15 amino acids. CDR1 is SGHRS, CDR2 YFSETQ, per germline. CDR3 coding DNA: TGCGCCAGCAGCCAAGGCCCGGCGGGGAACACTGAAGCTTTCTTT. Its translation is CASSQGPAGNTEAFF.

This chain joins TRBV28 and TRBJ2-3, with TRBD2 identical over 9 bases. This CDR3 has 17 residues. Losses at the gene ends were 2 bases for V and 2 bases for J; bases not matched to a gene: 8. The germline V gene encodes CDR1 MDHEN and CDR2 SYDVKM. The CDR3 sequence: CASSLTGTSFTTDTQYF. The CDR3 coding sequence is TGTGCCAGCAGTTTAACAGGGACTAGCTTCACCACAGATACGCAGTATTTT.

This rearrangement joins TRBV6-2 or TRBV6-3 to TRBJ2-1; 7 positions match TRBD2. The CDR3 has 16 residues. CDR1 and CDR2 (germline): MNHEY, SVGEGT. V was clipped by 5 bases and J by 9 bases; unmatched bases: 16. The chain's CDR3 is CASSPSGREGRGEQFF. For the CDR3, the DNA is TGTGCCAGCAGTCCCTCGGGGAGGGAGGGCCGTGGTGAGCAGTTCTTC.

The chain uses TRBV5-1 and TRBJ2-5, with a tentative D call TRBD1 (6 bases). Per the germline V gene, CDR1 is SGHRS and CDR2 is YFSETQ. This CDR3 has 13 amino acids. Trimming pared 6 bases from V and 2 bases from J, leaving 11 bases between. CDR3 coding DNA: TGCGCCAGCAAGAGAGGGGGTCAAGAGACCCAGTACTTC. Translating gives CASKRGGQETQYF.

V and J are TRBV7-9 and TRBJ1-5; D might be TRBD1 (5 bases). CDR1 is SEHNR, CDR2 FQNEAQ, per germline (reference sequence). The CDR3 totals 13 residues. Between the trimmed V and J ends, which lost 3 bases and 2 bases, there was a span of 5 bases. This CDR3 is CASSLTGNQPQHF. The CDR3 DNA reads as TGTGCCAGCAGCTTGACAGGCAATCAGCCCCAGCATTTT.

V gene TRBV28 combines with J gene TRBJ1-1; a weak D match, TRBD1 (6 bases). The V and J ends lost 1 base and 4 bases respectively, with 19 bases between them. The CDR3 length is 17 residues. CDR1 is MDHEN, CDR2 SYDVKM, per germline. CDR3 nucleotides: TGTGCCAGCAGTTTATTCATGGGGGCGCGTTTGGGCACTGAAGCTTTCTTT. It codes for CASSLFMGARLGTEAFF.

The chain joins TRBV28 to TRBJ1-5; tentative D call: TRBD1 (6 bases). CDR1 is MDHEN and CDR2 is SYDVKM in the germline V gene. The length of the CDR3 is 14 residues. With 7 bases removed from V and 7 bases from J, the gap between germline ends came to 17 bases. CDR3 amino acids: CASTLPGVWQPQHF. CDR3 nucleotides: TGTGCCAGCACCCTACCAGGGGTTTGGCAGCCCCAGCATTTT. Supplemented by reference TRBV28 and TRBJ1-5, the full variable domain reads DVKVTQSSRYLVKRTGEKVFLECVQDMDHENMFWYRQDPGLGLRLIYFSYDVKMKEKGDIPEGYSVSREKKERFSLILESASTNQTSMYLCASTLPGVWQPQHFGDGTRLSIL.

The rearrangement uses TRBV27 and TRBJ2-1; 9 nucleotides match TRBD2. J was trimmed by 6 bases and V by 4 bases; bases with no gene match: 10. Germline CDR1 reads MNHEY; CDR2 reads SMNVEV (reference sequence). This CDR3 has 16 amino acids. This CDR3 reads CASSSLAGAGSNEQFF. CDR3 bases: TGTGCCAGCAGTTCGTTAGCGGGAGCGGGGAGCAATGAGCAGTTCTTC.

This chain joins TRBV29-1 and TRBJ2-7; perhaps TRBD2 as D (6 bases). Per germline, CDR1 SQVTM and CDR2 ANQGSEA. The CDR3 is 12 amino acids. The V end was cut by 5 bases, the J end by 2 bases, with 10 bases between. The CDR3 is CSVSWGAYEQYF. The CDR3 region has the DNA TGCAGCGTTAGTTGGGGGGCCTACGAGCAGTACTTC.